One sample yielded the 23 T cell receptor beta chains listed below, sequenced in a study of OX40 agonist ivuxolimab in advanced cancers. The data were produced by immunoSEQ multiplex PCR, yet TCRdb's version contains in-frame clones alone and is incomplete. The data hold roughly 86,000 clones, with around 90% observed a single time. Sample: CD4+ or CD8+ T cells sorted from blood, taken in a trial of the OX40 agonist ivuxolimab. The receptors come from an adult with an advanced solid tumor such as melanoma, head and neck, liver or kidney cancer.

V usage is TRBV6-1 and J usage is TRBJ2-2; D is unresolved. V shed 6 bases and J shed 11 bases, with 16 bases lying between them. The V gene's germline CDR1 is MNHNS and CDR2 SASEGT. The length of the CDR3 is 13 residues. This CDR3 reads CASSPMGEGELFF. CDR3 nucleotide sequence: TGTGCCAGCAGCCCAATGGGCGAAGGAGAGCTGTTTTTT.

The chain carries TRBV9 and TRBJ1-6; D remains ambiguous. The V end was cut by 4 bases, the J end by 5 bases, with 7 bases between. Looked up from germline, CDR1 is SGDLS and CDR2 is YYNGEE. CDR3 length equals 13 residues. CDR3 DNA sequence: TGTGCCAGCAGCCGGGGAAATAATTCACCCCTCCACTTT. Protein sequence: CASSRGNNSPLHF.

About this clone itself: This sample also contains other DNA sequences that code for the same CDR3. This rearrangement joins TRBV18 to TRBJ1-5; D gene unclear. The CDR3 has 13 amino acids. Trimming cost V 2 bases and J 4 bases, with 6 bases left between them. The germline CDR1 and CDR2 sequences are KGHSH and LQKENI. DNA for the CDR3: TGTGCCAGCTCACCAGGGTTAAATCAGCCCCAGCATTTT. This sequence encodes CASSPGLNQPQHF.

CDR3 residues: CASRPSTYEQYF. The CDR3 DNA is TGTGCCAGCAGGCCTTCTACCTACGAGCAGTACTTC. The rearrangement uses TRBV2 and TRBJ2-7; D ambiguous. The CDR3 is 12 amino acids. Germline-derived CDR1 and CDR2 are SNHLY and FYNNEI. The ends were cut back, 6 bases at V and 2 bases at J, with 8 bases in the middle.

This clone has just one count. This chain connects TRBV5-1 to TRBJ2-1; TRBD2 matches at 7 bases. V shed 4 bases, J shed 4 bases, and the junction held 14 bases outside the gene matches. CDR3 length: 17 amino acids. Germline V gene lookup returns CDR1 SGHRS and CDR2 YFSETQ. The CDR3 DNA is TGCGCCAGCAGCCCAAGGACTCCGGGAGGAAAGTACAATGAGCAGTTCTTC. This sequence encodes CASSPRTPGGKYNEQFF.

J is TRBJ2-1 and V is TRBV5-4, with 8 bases aligning to TRBD2. V lost 0 bases, J lost 6 bases, and 5 bases stayed unmatched. The germline CDR1 and CDR2 sequences are SGHNT and YYREEE (reference sequence). This CDR3 has 15 residues. The CDR3 DNA sequence: TGTGCCAGCAGCTTGGAATTAGCGGGAACCAATGAGCAGTTCTTC. This sequence encodes CASSLELAGTNEQFF.

The chain links TRBV5-1 to TRBJ2-2, with D perhaps TRBD1 (6 bases). The CDR3 is 17 residues long. The V gene's germline CDR1 is SGHRS and CDR2 YFSETQ. With 4 bases removed from V and 4 bases from J, the gap between germline ends came to 20 bases. CDR3 in DNA: TGCGCCAGCAGCCCCCTTGTGGGGGCGATATCCACCGGGGAGCTGTTTTTT. Amino acid sequence: CASSPLVGAISTGELFF.

The chain carries TRBV28 and TRBJ2-1; 12 bases are shared with TRBD2. V was clipped by 5 bases and J by 7 bases; unmatched bases: 3. Germline CDR1 reads MDHEN; CDR2 reads SYDVKM. CDR3 length: 14 amino acids. In DNA form, the CDR3 reads TGTGCCAGCAGTCTAGCGGGAGGGCTTAATGAGCAGTTCTTC. Encoded protein: CASSLAGGLNEQFF.

This sequence joins TRBV29-1 and TRBJ1-2; D ambiguous. This CDR3 spans 11 amino acids. The germline CDR1 and CDR2 sequences are SQVTM and ANQGSEA. Trimming cost V 4 bases and J 7 bases, with 10 bases left between them. The CDR3 DNA reads TGCAGCGTTGCCCGGCTGGGTGGCTACACCTTC. Translated: CSVARLGGYTF. Full variable domain (missing parts from reference TRBV29-1 and TRBJ1-2): SAVISQKPSRDICQRGTSLTIQCQVDSQVTMMFWYRQQPGQSLTLIATANQGSEATYESGFVIDKFPISRPNLTFSTLTVSNMSPEDSSIYLCSVARLGGYTFGSGTRLTVV.

This clone was recorded a few times. This rearrangement joins TRBV6-1 to TRBJ2-1, with D possibly being TRBD1 (6 bases). Germline V gene lookup returns CDR1 MNHNS and CDR2 SASEGT. Deletions cut 7 bases from V and 3 bases from J, with 10 bases between. The CDR3 extends over 13 amino acids. The CDR3 nucleotides read TGTGCCAGCAAAATAGGGGGCTACAATGAGCAGTTCTTC. Residues: CASKIGGYNEQFF.

In its sample, this clone was seen a few times. The chain carries TRBV18 and TRBJ2-7, with 9 bases matching TRBD1. The germline gives CDR1 KGHSH, CDR2 LQKENI. V shed 8 bases, J shed 0 bases, and the junction held 14 bases outside the gene matches. CDR3 length equals 17 residues. This chain's CDR3 is CASAANPGTGSSYEQYF. CDR3 nucleotides: TGTGCCAGCGCCGCTAACCCGGGGACAGGGAGCTCCTACGAGCAGTACTTC. Looking up the rest from reference TRBV18 and TRBJ2-7 gives the full variable domain: NAGVMQNPRHLVRRRGQEARLRCSPMKGHSHVYWYRQLPEEGLKFMVYLQKENIIDESGMPKERFSAEFPKEGPSILRIQQVVRGDSAAYFCASAANPGTGSSYEQYFGPGTRLTVT.

V usage is TRBV5-8 and J usage is TRBJ1-1; 7 bases fit TRBD1. With 7 bases clipped from V and 1 base from J, the junction kept 19 bases outside the gene matches. Germline V gives CDR1 SGHTS, CDR2 YDEGEE. The CDR3 is made up of 18 amino acids. The CDR3 loop is CASPAEVLTGKKNTEAFF. The CDR3 DNA follows: TGTGCCAGCCCCGCGGAGGTTCTGACAGGGAAAAAGAACACTGAAGCTTTCTTT.

The rearrangement links TRBV10-2 to TRBJ2-1, with D possibly TRBD1 on 5 matching bases. V lost 5 bases, J lost 8 bases, and 10 bases lay in between. This CDR3 spans 12 amino acids. Germline V gene lookup returns CDR1 WSHSY and CDR2 SAAADI. In nucleotides, the CDR3 is TGCGCCAGCAGTAAGGTCAGGGATGAGCAGTTCTTC. This translates into CASSKVRDEQFF.

A word on this clone: One end of the junction does not line up with germline, which may come from a read error. J is TRBJ1-2 and V is TRBV30; D not certain. This CDR3 spans 13 amino acids. The germline gives CDR1 GTSNPN, CDR2 SVGIG (reference sequence). The CDR3 DNA reads TGTGCCTGGAGTGCTACACTAAATCGAGTTCCGGGGTTC. Amino acids: CAWSATLNRVPGF.

This rearrangement joins TRBV9 to TRBJ1-2; the match to TRBD1 covers 11 bases. Per germline, CDR1 SGDLS and CDR2 YYNGEE. Unmatched junction bases numbered 3, after V lost 2 bases and J lost 3 bases. The CDR3 length is 15 residues. The CDR3 loop reads CASSVGTGGYYGYTF. Here the CDR3 DNA reads TGTGCCAGCAGCGTCGGGACAGGGGGGTACTATGGCTACACCTTC. Full variable domain (missing parts from reference TRBV9 and TRBJ1-2): DSGVTQTPKHLITATGQRVTLRCSPRSGDLSVYWYQQSLDQGLQFLIQYYNGEERAKGNILERFSAQQFPDLHSELNLSSLELGDSALYFCASSVGTGGYYGYTFGSGTRLTVV.

The chain combines TRBV6-1 with TRBJ1-6; D possibly corresponds to TRBD1 (6 bases). This CDR3 has 16 residues. From germline, CDR1 is MNHNS and CDR2 SASEGT. The germline V and J ends were trimmed by 4 bases and 6 bases, with 16 bases remaining between them. In DNA form, the CDR3 reads TGTGCCAGCAGTGTATACCTAACAGGGAGTAATTCACCCCTCCACTTT. This sequence encodes CASSVYLTGSNSPLHF.

The V call is TRBV7-2, the J call TRBJ2-7; weak D call: TRBD1 (6 bases). V shed 5 bases and J shed 6 bases, with 11 bases lying between them. CDR1 is SGHTA and CDR2 is FQGNSA in the germline V gene. The CDR3 totals 12 residues. In DNA form, the CDR3 reads TGTGCCAGCAGCACACAGGGTCTCGAGCAGTACTTC. Translation: CASSTQGLEQYF.

The chain joins TRBV6-6 to TRBJ1-1; TRBD1 matches 8 bases. Trimming cost V 5 bases and J 0 bases; bases outside gene matches: 2. Germline assignment: CDR1 MNHNY and CDR2 SVGAGI (reference sequence). The CDR3 contains 14 residues. The CDR3 here is CASSRTGLNTEAFF. CDR3 sequence (DNA): TGTGCCAGCAGTAGGACAGGGTTGAACACTGAAGCTTTCTTT.

The rearrangement links TRBV30 to TRBJ2-2; D may correspond to TRBD1 or TRBD2 (5 bases each). Germline V gene lookup returns CDR1 GTSNPN and CDR2 SVGIG (reference sequence). This CDR3 spans 13 amino acids. The V end was cut by 2 bases, the J end by 8 bases, with 12 bases between. CDR3 sequence reads: CAWSPLGTGELFF. The CDR3 DNA reads as TGTGCCTGGAGTCCGTTGGGGACGGGGGAGCTGTTTTTT.

The CDR3, as DNA: TGCGCCAGCAGCCTGGAGGGAAGGGACACTGAAGCTTTCTTT. This translates into CASSLEGRDTEAFF. The rearrangement uses TRBV5-1 and TRBJ1-1; no firm D call. V shed 4 bases and J shed 3 bases, with 13 bases lying between them. CDR1 and CDR2 (germline): SGHRS, YFSETQ. CDR3 length: 14 residues.

The count of this clone is one. The chain uses TRBV7-9 and TRBJ1-3; tentative D call: TRBD1 (5 bases). Germline V gene lookup returns CDR1 SEHNR and CDR2 FQNEAQ (reference sequence). The ends were cut back, 1 base at V and 0 bases at J, with 10 bases in the middle. This CDR3 spans 16 amino acids. CDR3 coding DNA: TGTGCCAGCAGCTTAGAGGGACTGTTCTCTGGAAACACCATATATTTT. This sequence encodes CASSLEGLFSGNTIYF.

The genes are TRBV30 and TRBJ1-2; D might be TRBD1 (6 bases). Germline V gene data show CDR1 as GTSNPN and CDR2 as SVGIG (reference sequence). CDR3 length: 16 amino acids. The V gene lost 2 bases and the J gene lost 8 bases, with 24 bases spanning the gap. CDR3 coding DNA: TGTGCCTGGAGTAGCAGTATAATTTTAGGGGGTGAAGGCTACACCTTC. Its translation is CAWSSSIILGGEGYTF.

Of note for this clone: This sample also contains other DNA sequences that code for the same CDR3. This chain joins TRBV2 and TRBJ1-5; D is uncertain. The CDR3 runs 13 residues. Germline values: CDR1 SNHLY, CDR2 FYNNEI. Between the trimmed V and J ends, which lost 5 bases and 5 bases, there was a span of 10 bases. In DNA form, the CDR3 reads TGTGCCAGCAGTCCAACCGGGGATCAGCCCCAGCATTTT. Its translation is CASSPTGDQPQHF.